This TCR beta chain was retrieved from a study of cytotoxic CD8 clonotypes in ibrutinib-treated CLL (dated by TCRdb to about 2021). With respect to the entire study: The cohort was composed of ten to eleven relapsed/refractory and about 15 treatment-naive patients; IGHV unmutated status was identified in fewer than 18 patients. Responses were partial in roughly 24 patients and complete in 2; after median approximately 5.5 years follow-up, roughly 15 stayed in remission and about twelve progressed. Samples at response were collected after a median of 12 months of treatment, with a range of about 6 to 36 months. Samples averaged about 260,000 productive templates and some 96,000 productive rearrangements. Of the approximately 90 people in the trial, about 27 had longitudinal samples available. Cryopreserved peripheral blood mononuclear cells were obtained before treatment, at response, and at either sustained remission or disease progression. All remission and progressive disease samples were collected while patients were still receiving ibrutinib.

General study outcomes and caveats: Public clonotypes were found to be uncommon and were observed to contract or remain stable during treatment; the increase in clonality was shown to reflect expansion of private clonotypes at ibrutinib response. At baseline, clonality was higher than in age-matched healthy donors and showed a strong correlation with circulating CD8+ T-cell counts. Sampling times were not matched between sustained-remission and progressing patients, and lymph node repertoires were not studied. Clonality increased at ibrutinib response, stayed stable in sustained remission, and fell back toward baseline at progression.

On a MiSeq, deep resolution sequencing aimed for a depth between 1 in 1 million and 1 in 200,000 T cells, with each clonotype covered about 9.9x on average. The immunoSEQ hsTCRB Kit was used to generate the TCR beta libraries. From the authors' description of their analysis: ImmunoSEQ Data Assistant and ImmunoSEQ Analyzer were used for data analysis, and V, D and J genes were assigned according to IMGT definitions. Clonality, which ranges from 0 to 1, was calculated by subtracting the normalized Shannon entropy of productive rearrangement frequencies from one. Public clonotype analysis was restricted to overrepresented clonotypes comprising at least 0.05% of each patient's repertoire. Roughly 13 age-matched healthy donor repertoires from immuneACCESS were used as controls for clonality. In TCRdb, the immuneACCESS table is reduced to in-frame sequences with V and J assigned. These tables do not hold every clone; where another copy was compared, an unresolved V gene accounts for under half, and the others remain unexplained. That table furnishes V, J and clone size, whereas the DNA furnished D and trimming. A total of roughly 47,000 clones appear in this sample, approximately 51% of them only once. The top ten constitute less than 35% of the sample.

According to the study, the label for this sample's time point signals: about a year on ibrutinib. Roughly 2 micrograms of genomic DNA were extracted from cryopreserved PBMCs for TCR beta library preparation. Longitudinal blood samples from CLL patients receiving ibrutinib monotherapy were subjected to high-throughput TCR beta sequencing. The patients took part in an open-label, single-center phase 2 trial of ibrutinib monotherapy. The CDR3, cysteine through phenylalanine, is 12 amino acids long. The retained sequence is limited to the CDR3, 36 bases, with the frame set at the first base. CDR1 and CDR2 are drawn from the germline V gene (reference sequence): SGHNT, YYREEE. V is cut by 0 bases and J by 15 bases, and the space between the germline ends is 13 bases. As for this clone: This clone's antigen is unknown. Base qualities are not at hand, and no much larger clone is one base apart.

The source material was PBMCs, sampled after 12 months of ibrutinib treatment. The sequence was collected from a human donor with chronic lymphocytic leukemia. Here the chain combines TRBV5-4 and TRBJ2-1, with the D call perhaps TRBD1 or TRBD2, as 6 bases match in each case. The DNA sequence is TGTGCCAGCAGCTTGGATCGGGGGCCCTGGTTCTTC. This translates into CASSLDRGPWFF.